The 25 T cell receptor beta chains below were found in one sample sequenced in a study of response to subunit inactivated influenza vaccine. TCRdb re-derived calls from the RT-PCR reads in MiXCR, one entry per CDR3 protein. The sample gives hundreds of thousands of distinct CDR3 sequences, 14% of which show up once; roughly 7.2% is in the top ten. Sequenced material: PBMCs from blood, taken 14 to 15 days before vaccination. These receptors originate from a man aged 45-60 years who received an inactivated influenza vaccine.

V gene TRBV10-3 combines with J gene TRBJ1-1; no reliable D call. The CDR3 is made up of 12 amino acids. Germline values: CDR1 ENHRY, CDR2 SYGVKD. The V and J ends lost 2 bases and 3 bases respectively, with 4 bases between them. The CDR3 sequence: CAISEPDTEAFF. Written as DNA, the CDR3 is TGTGCCATCAGTGAGCCTGACACTGAAGCTTTCTTT.

This chain links TRBV29-1 with TRBJ1-1; weak D call: TRBD1 (5 bases). V was cut by 3 bases and J by 4 bases, with 9 bases left in between. Germline values: CDR1 SQVTM, CDR2 ANQGSEA. The CDR3 loop spans 12 amino acids. CDR3 sequence: CSVDSRGTEAFF. The CDR3 DNA reads as TGCAGCGTTGATTCGAGGGGCACTGAAGCTTTCTTT. The variable domain in full, completed from reference TRBV29-1 and TRBJ1-1, reads SAVISQKPSRDICQRGTSLTIQCQVDSQVTMMFWYRQQPGQSLTLIATANQGSEATYESGFVIDKFPISRPNLTFSTLTVSNMSPEDSSIYLCSVDSRGTEAFFGQGTRLTVV.

This chain connects TRBV21-1 to TRBJ2-7; the table's D call TRBD2 went unverified against the DNA. TRBV21-1 is labeled a pseudogene. This CDR3 spans 23 amino acids. DNA of the CDR3: TGTGCCAGCAGCAAAATGCTCGAAGGGGCGAGGAGACTAGCAGGGTGTGGGGCCTACGAGCAGTACTTC. This translates into CASSKMLEGARRLAGCGAYEQYF.

In this sample, this clonotype turned up a few times. This chain joins TRBV5-5 and TRBJ1-5; 7 bases agree with TRBD1. The germline CDR1 and CDR2 sequences are SGHKS and YYEKEE (reference sequence). CDR3 length: 14 residues. V was pared by 4 bases and J by 7 bases, with 8 bases of the junction left unmatched. The CDR3 region has the DNA TGTGCCAGCAGCCTACAGGGGCGAGAACAGCCCCAGCATTTT. Amino acids: CASSLQGREQPQHF.

This clonotype was counted ten times or more. The chain recombines TRBV4-3 with TRBJ2-1; TRBD2 matches 7 bases. Germline trimming cut 2 bases from V and 3 bases from J; bases unmatched to any gene: 7. CDR1 and CDR2 from the germline V gene are LGHNA and YSLEER. The length of the CDR3 is 16 residues. The CDR3 spells CASSQQPGGGYNEQFF. The CDR3 DNA reads TGCGCCAGCAGCCAACAACCTGGCGGGGGCTACAATGAGCAGTTCTTC.

This chain links TRBV6-5 with TRBJ1-5, with 8 bases identical to TRBD1. CDR1 is MNHEY, CDR2 SVGAGI, per germline. The CDR3 totals 18 residues. V was pared by 5 bases and J by 0 bases, with 12 bases of the junction left unmatched. The CDR3: CASSNLRQGRYSNQPQHF. In DNA, the CDR3 is TGTGCCAGCAGTAACCTCCGACAGGGGCGGTATAGCAATCAGCCCCAGCATTTT.

This clonotype showed up just once. The gene calls are TRBV5-1 and TRBJ2-7; 8 bases match TRBD1. The germline V gene has CDR1 SGHRS and CDR2 YFSETQ. The CDR3 consists of 17 residues. V shed 2 bases, J shed 1 base, and the junction held 11 bases outside the gene matches. CDR3 residues: CASSLSGQALNSYEQYF. The DNA of the CDR3 is TGCGCCAGCAGCTTATCGGGACAGGCCCTAAATTCCTACGAGCAGTACTTC.

The chain couples TRBV12-3 or TRBV12-4 to TRBJ1-5; D is undetermined. There are 14 residues in the CDR3. V was shortened by 1 base and J by 3 bases, with 7 bases between the two germline ends. The DNA of the CDR3 is TGTGCCAGCAGTTTAGTTGACGCCAATCAGCCCCAGCATTTT. This gives the protein CASSLVDANQPQHF.

This chain uses TRBV10-3 with TRBJ1-2, with 7 bases aligning to TRBD1. This CDR3 is 14 amino acids long. The V and J ends lost 5 bases and 2 bases, in that order; junction bases with no gene match: 5. CDR1 ENHRY and CDR2 SYGVKD come from the germline V gene. CDR3 residues: CAISNRGGNYGYTF. The CDR3 coding sequence is TGTGCCATCAGTAACAGGGGCGGCAACTATGGCTACACCTTC.

This clonotype was picked up a small number of times. The chain is built from TRBV11-2 and TRBJ2-7; no clear D gene. This CDR3 has 14 amino acids. Looked up from germline, CDR1 is SGHAT and CDR2 is FQNNGV. Trimming shortened V by 6 bases and J by 2 bases, and 14 bases separated the two germline ends. This CDR3 reads CASRQITVTYEQYF. The CDR3 bases are TGTGCCAGCAGACAGATTACAGTTACCTACGAGCAGTACTTC.

This clonotype has just a few counts. The chain links TRBV12-3 or TRBV12-4 to TRBJ2-1; no clear D. The CDR3 is 13 residues long. V was clipped by 4 bases and J by 0 bases, with 4 bases between them. Here the CDR3 DNA reads TGTGCCAGCAGTTCCAACTCCTACAATGAGCAGTTCTTC. Protein: CASSSNSYNEQFF.

This clonotype has a count of ten or more. The CDR3 is CASTIDRPREKLFF. The CDR3 nucleotides are TGCGCCAGCACCATCGACCGGCCCCGTGAAAAACTGTTTTTT. The chain is built from TRBV5-1 and TRBJ1-4; D is undetermined. In germline, CDR1 is SGHRS, CDR2 YFSETQ. V gave up 6 bases and J gave up 7 bases, with 16 bases separating them. The CDR3 consists of 14 residues. Drawing the rest from reference TRBV5-1 and TRBJ1-4, the complete variable domain is KAGVTQTPRYLIKTRGQQVTLSCSPISGHRSVSWYQQTPGQGLQFLFEYFSETQRNKGNFPGRFSGRQFSNSRSEMNVSTLELGDSALYLCASTIDRPREKLFFGSGTQLSVL.

This clonotype was recorded a few times. The rearrangement uses TRBV6-2 or TRBV6-3 and TRBJ2-1; 7 bases are a match to TRBD2. The CDR3 totals 17 residues. Germline values: CDR1 MNHEY, CDR2 SVGEGT. With 0 bases clipped from V and 4 bases from J, the junction kept 9 bases outside the gene matches. The CDR3 loop reads CASSYSYETREYNEQFF. CDR3 coding DNA: TGTGCCAGCAGTTACTCATACGAAACGCGGGAGTACAATGAGCAGTTCTTC.

In its sample, this clonotype was seen a few times. This chain joins TRBV5-1 and TRBJ2-1; 8 bases fit TRBD1. V lost 0 bases and J lost 8; bases outside the gene matches: 7. The CDR3 covers 15 residues. Looked up from germline, CDR1 is SGHRS and CDR2 is YFSETQ. CDR3 loop: CASSLEGQDVDEQFF. The CDR3 coding sequence is TGCGCCAGCAGCTTGGAGGGACAGGATGTTGATGAGCAGTTCTTC.

A few counts support this clonotype. The gene calls are TRBV6-1 and TRBJ2-4; possibly TRBD1 for D (6 bases). CDR1 and CDR2 from the germline V gene are MNHNS and SASEGT. With 6 bases removed from V and 1 base from J, the gap between germline ends came to 10 bases. This CDR3 contains 14 residues. CDR3 bases: TGTGCCAGCAGGGACAGTTGGGCCAAAAACATTCAGTACTTC. This gives the protein CASRDSWAKNIQYF.

This clonotype was counted only a few times. This chain connects TRBV28 to TRBJ1-5; 7 bases match TRBD1. CDR1 and CDR2 (germline): MDHEN, SYDVKM. The CDR3 contains 15 residues. Germline trimming cut 6 bases from V and 0 bases from J; bases unmatched to any gene: 5. The CDR3, as DNA: TGTGCCAGCAGAAGACAGGGACCTAGCAATCAGCCCCAGCATTTT. This sequence encodes CASRRQGPSNQPQHF.

The DNA for the CDR3 is TGCGCCAGCAGCTTGTCGGGACCGAGTAATTCACCCCTCCACTTT. Protein product: CASSLSGPSNSPLHF. The rearrangement joins TRBV5-1 to TRBJ1-6; D possibly corresponds to TRBD1 (5 bases). This CDR3 has 15 amino acids. CDR1 is SGHRS, CDR2 YFSETQ, per germline. V was shortened by 1 base and J by 6 bases, with 11 bases between the two germline ends.

Ten or more counts support this clonotype. The J gene is TRBJ2-1, the V gene TRBV7-3; 9 nucleotides agree with TRBD2. After removal of 5 bases from V and 10 bases from J, the junction contained 9 bases not matched to a gene. Germline V gene sequence: CDR1 SGHTA, CDR2 FQGTGA. The CDR3 is 14 amino acids. CDR3 in DNA: TGTGCCAGCAGCAAAACCGGGACTAGCAAGGAGCAGTTCTTC. Protein product: CASSKTGTSKEQFF.

This rearrangement joins TRBV18 to TRBJ2-4; D is possibly TRBD1 (6 bases). Germline V gene sequence: CDR1 KGHSH, CDR2 LQKENI. Trimming removed 3 bases from V and 9 bases from J, with 24 bases in between. The length of the CDR3 is 17 residues. The CDR3 here is CASSPSTDRGVLSIQYF. As DNA, the CDR3 is TGTGCCAGCTCACCGAGTACGGACAGAGGGGTGCTTAGCATTCAGTACTTC.

This clonotype was observed a handful of times. This chain connects TRBV2 to TRBJ1-2; D remains unclear. Trimming stripped 5 bases from V and 0 bases from J, with 19 bases between. This CDR3 comprises 17 residues. Germline V gene sequence: CDR1 SNHLY, CDR2 FYNNEI. The CDR3 DNA is TGTGCCAGCAGTTTCTTTCGGTCCGGGGAAGCTAACTATGGCTACACCTTC. Its translation: CASSFFRSGEANYGYTF.

The chain joins TRBV3-1 to TRBJ2-1, with D possibly matching TRBD1 (6 bases). Germline CDR1 is LGHDT and CDR2 is YNNKEL (reference sequence). Trimming pared 1 base from V and 7 bases from J, leaving 8 bases between. The CDR3 contains 13 residues. Here the CDR3 reads CASSQGGRNEQFF. The CDR3 DNA reads TGTGCCAGCAGCCAAGGGGGGCGAAATGAGCAGTTCTTC.

As regards this clonotype: This may stem from a read error, because a much larger clone lies one nucleotide away. This chain uses TRBV7-2 with TRBJ1-3; D unresolved. The CDR3 is 12 residues long. Looked up from germline, CDR1 is SGHTA and CDR2 is FQGNSA. DNA of the CDR3: TGTGCCAGCATCTTAATACTTGGGACCATATATTTT. It yields the protein CASILILGTIYF.

This clonotype was found many times. The chain uses TRBV28 and TRBJ1-1; TRBD1 aligns across 8 bases. CDR3 length equals 17 residues. From germline, CDR1 is MDHEN and CDR2 SYDVKM. J was trimmed by 0 bases and V by 1 base; bases with no gene match: 7. DNA for the CDR3: TGTGCCAGCAGTTTATTGGGCAGGGGGCGTATGAACACTGAAGCTTTCTTT. Protein: CASSLLGRGRMNTEAFF.

This rearrangement joins TRBV3-1 to TRBJ2-5; 8 bases match TRBD1. V trimming: 3 bases; J trimming: 2 bases; junction bases outside the gene matches: 8. The germline V gene encodes CDR1 LGHDT and CDR2 YNNKEL (reference sequence). The CDR3 is 16 residues long. CDR3 in amino acids: CASSQYRDRSQETQYF. The CDR3 bases are TGTGCCAGCAGCCAGTACCGGGACAGGAGTCAAGAGACCCAGTACTTC.

A few counts support this clonotype. The J gene is TRBJ2-3, the V gene TRBV12-3 or TRBV12-4, with 7 bases lining up with TRBD2. The length of the CDR3 is 16 residues. The V segment lost 4 bases and the J segment 2 bases; nucleotides outside the gene matches: 9. CDR3 sequence (DNA): TGTGCCAGCAGTTCCCCTATCGGGACTACCACAGATACGCAGTATTTT. This gives the protein CASSSPIGTTTDTQYF.